The text below deals with one TCR beta chain. V was clipped by 11 bases and J by 4 bases, with 13 bases between them. The CDR3 is 12 amino acids. Germline V CDR1 and CDR2: SNHLY, FYNNEI. This study enrolled people aged about 18 to 100 from roughly 22 US geographic areas. This entry comes from a study of blood T cell repertoires in COVID-19. Background on the study: Samples came from the United States, Italy and Spain, spanning acute and convalescent COVID-19.

The authors' processing: Quantification of nucleated cells was approximated via reference gene primer amplification. Repertoires were generated with immunoSEQ multiplex PCR, while TCRdb's copy carries only in-frame clones and drops some. For V, J and clone size, that table is used; D and trimming come from the DNA. The sample records 300,000 to 350,000 clones, roughly 89% being singletons. The TCR comes from a woman aged 18-29 years who had recovered from COVID-19. The specimen sequenced was PBMCs or T cells enriched from blood (not recorded which). The V and J genes are TRBV2 and TRBJ2-3, with a tentative D call TRBD2 (6 bases). In DNA, the CDR3 is TGTGCCTCAAGGTGGGGGGCAGATACGCAGTATTTT. This codes for CASRWGADTQYF.